This T cell receptor beta chain was profiled in a study of OX40 agonist ivuxolimab in advanced cancers. Study-level background: Ivuxolimab was a fully human IgG2 agonistic monoclonal antibody targeting the costimulatory receptor OX40 (CD134). The paper reports the monotherapy dose-escalation portion (N of about 47 patients) of the phase I ivuxolimab trial. Among the roughly 52 dose-escalation patients, some 20 had hepatocellular carcinoma, approximately 15 melanoma, 9 renal cell carcinoma and 9 head and neck cancer. The point of sequencing TCRbeta in the periphery was to test whether ivuxolimab changed TCR sequence diversity and drove clonal T-cell expansion. In the dose-escalation cohort, roughly 80% of patients were male, and the mean age was approximately 60 years, with a range of roughly 20 to 85. Intravenous ivuxolimab was administered to patients every 2 weeks at six dose levels: 0.01, 0.1, 0.3, 1.5, 3 and 10 mg/kg. Patients were allowed to have had prior anti-PD-1, anti-PD-L1 or anti-CTLA-4 therapy, and around 40% of the dose-escalation patients had previously received checkpoint inhibitors. Partial responses occurred in three dose-escalation patients: two with cutaneous melanoma and one with hepatocellular carcinoma.

For sequencing of the TCRbeta CDR3 region, genomic DNA was extracted from the sorted cells. The immunoSEQ Assay was used to sequence the TCRbeta CDR3 regions. In TCRdb, the immuneACCESS table is reduced to in-frame sequences with V and J assigned. These tables do not hold every clone; where another copy was compared, an unresolved V gene accounts for under half, and the others remain unexplained. Across this sample there are approximately 100,000 clones, with around nine tenths seen only once. The ten largest clones capture 0.31% of the sample. Results and caveats for the whole study, not just this receptor: In partial responders in the 0.1-3.0 mg/kg groups, normalized peripheral clonal expansion was found to be among the lowest, especially among CD8+ T cells. After ivuxolimab, more expanded clones were found on average in CD8+ T cells than in CD4+ T cells. Antigen specificity was not determined for the clonally expanded peripheral T cells. At doses from 0.1 to 3.0 mg/kg, clonal expansion was seen in both CD4+ and CD8+ blood T cells between baseline and week 6. Low levels of normalized T-cell clonal expansion were also seen in some patients who did not respond.

About this clone: Its antigen is not yet known. Nothing much larger sits one base from this clone, and base qualities are not available.

The trial excluded patients who had a history of autoimmune disease or who were on systemic immunosuppression. In every dose cohort, peripheral blood was drawn for TCR sequencing at baseline, cycle 4 day 1, and cycle 7 day 1. The samples were drawn from a first-in-human, open-label, multicenter phase I dose-escalation trial of ivuxolimab. Adults with locally advanced or metastatic melanoma, renal cell, hepatocellular, or head and neck squamous cell carcinoma were enrolled in the trial. Before TCR sequencing, CD4+ T cells and CD8+ T cells from peripheral blood were sorted into separate populations. The sequencing used CD4+ or CD8+ T cells sorted from blood, collected in a trial of the OX40 agonist ivuxolimab. The source is an adult with an advanced solid tumor such as melanoma, head and neck, liver or kidney cancer.

The encoded CDR3 is CASSLDLRGTSYEQYF. The DNA reads TGTGCCAGCAGCTTGGACCTTCGGGGGACCTCCTACGAGCAGTACTTC. This receptor chain uses TRBV5-4 and TRBJ2-7, and TRBD2 may be the D gene, going by 6 matching bases. The germline V gene encodes CDR1 SGHNT and CDR2 YYREEE (reference sequence). The CDR3, cysteine through phenylalanine, is 16 amino acids long. CDR3 DNA is the only sequence kept; it has 48 bases, read in frame from the first base. The junction carries 13 bases between V and J, which are trimmed by 0 bases and 0 bases respectively.